This passage covers 5 T cell receptor beta chains from one sample sequenced in a study of Ad26.COV2.S vaccination and SARS-CoV-2 variants. Indicated treatment: about 20 received Ad26.COV2.S at low or high dose, single or two shots; about five received placebo; per-sample allocation not given. Vaccine and placebo recipients were sampled on day 63 after the first injection. Some clones are missing from TCRdb's copy, which holds only in-frame ones; the method was immunoSEQ multiplex PCR. The data hold about 370,000 clones, with roughly 90% observed a single time. The sample was peripheral blood, taken in a trial of Ad26.COV2.S vaccine versus placebo. The receptors derive from a person aged 18 to 59 who received the Ad26.COV2.S COVID-19 vaccine or a placebo.

As DNA, the CDR3 is TGTGCCAGCAGCTTAGAGGGCAGTGGAAACACCATATATTTT. Its protein is CASSLEGSGNTIYF. This chain uses TRBV7-8 with TRBJ1-3; D is uncertain. Germline CDR1 is SGHVS and CDR2 is FQNEAQ. V lost 1 base to trimming and J lost 3 bases, with 7 bases between them. This CDR3 has 14 amino acids.

This clone occurred once. The J gene is TRBJ2-2, the V gene TRBV6-2 or TRBV6-3, with D perhaps matching TRBD2 (6 bases). Deletions cut 7 bases from V and 0 bases from J, with 12 bases between. The germline V gene has CDR1 MNHEY and CDR2 SVGEGT. This CDR3 is built from 15 residues. This CDR3 reads CASIPRLANTGELFF. CDR3 bases: TGTGCCAGCATCCCCAGACTAGCGAACACCGGGGAGCTGTTTTTT.

This sequence joins TRBV18 and TRBJ1-4, with a weak D call TRBD1 (6 bases). Trimming left V 5 bases short and J 4 bases short, with 14 bases between. The germline CDR1 and CDR2 sequences are KGHSH and LQKENI. The CDR3 runs 15 residues. The chain's CDR3 is CASSKTRGSNEKLFF. The CDR3 nucleotides read TGTGCCAGCTCAAAAACCAGGGGCAGTAATGAAAAACTGTTTTTT. The full variable domain, with the rest looked up from reference TRBV18 and TRBJ1-4, is NAGVMQNPRHLVRRRGQEARLRCSPMKGHSHVYWYRQLPEEGLKFMVYLQKENIIDESGMPKERFSAEFPKEGPSILRIQQVVRGDSAAYFCASSKTRGSNEKLFFGSGTQLSVL.

The chain has TRBV28 and TRBJ2-5; 7 bases are a match to TRBD1. The J segment lost 2 bases and the V segment lost 4 bases, leaving 1 base of the junction unmatched. The CDR3 is made up of 13 amino acids. The germline gives CDR1 MDHEN, CDR2 SYDVKM. CDR3 DNA sequence: TGTGCCAGCAGTTCCAGGGGGCAAGAGACCCAGTACTTC. Encoded protein: CASSSRGQETQYF.

The chain couples TRBV5-1 to TRBJ2-1; possibly TRBD1 for D (6 bases). The CDR3 is made up of 15 amino acids. The germline V gene has CDR1 SGHRS and CDR2 YFSETQ. V lost 3 bases, J lost 3 bases, and 13 bases lay in between. The CDR3 DNA is TGCGCCAGCAGCTACACAGGGTCCAACTACAATGAGCAGTTCTTC. Its translation: CASSYTGSNYNEQFF.